This TCR beta chain was recorded in a study of control samples from healthy donors and cancer patients. Trimming took 0 bases from V and 0 from J; bases not matched to a gene: 3. The CDR3 runs to 16 residues. Germline-derived CDR1 and CDR2 are SGDLS and YYNGEE. The method was immunoSEQ multiplex PCR; TCRdb's version includes in-frame clones alone and lacks a portion of them. The sample holds about 170,000 clones; 80% to 90% are singletons and the top ten take 12%. The sequenced material came from blood. The chain links TRBV9 to TRBJ1-5; TRBD1 matches at 7 bases. This receptor was identified in a man between 25 and 39 years old in good health. CDR3 in amino acids: CASSVGQGGSNQPQHF. In DNA form, the CDR3 reads TGTGCCAGCAGCGTAGGGCAGGGGGGTAGCAATCAGCCCCAGCATTTT.